One sample yielded the 14 T cell receptor beta chains listed below, sequenced in a study of identical twins. Via MiXCR, TCRdb re-called the 5' RACE reads, giving one row per CDR3 protein. The sample yields hundreds of thousands of distinct CDR3 sequences, about 8.1% seen once. This sample also belongs to another study, concerning yellow fever vaccine responses in identical twins.

The specimen sequenced was memory (CD45RO+) T cells sorted from blood. These receptors came from a woman aged 18-30 years in good health.

This chain connects TRBV4-1 to TRBJ1-6; TRBD1 agrees at 9 bases. Germline values: CDR1 MGHRA, CDR2 YSYEKL. V shed 2 bases, J shed 8 bases, and the junction held 7 bases outside the gene matches. The CDR3 is 16 residues long. CDR3 residues: CASSQNGDRVDSPLHF. In DNA form, the CDR3 reads TGCGCCAGCAGCCAAAACGGGGACAGGGTCGATTCACCCCTCCACTTT.

The chain employs TRBV12-3 or TRBV12-4 and TRBJ2-5; 10 nucleotides match TRBD1. The CDR3 length is 15 residues. The junction had 9 bases not matched to a gene; V was cut back by 9 bases and J by 2 bases. The CDR3 loop is CASLGRGQGQETQYF. The CDR3 bases are TGTGCCAGTCTCGGCCGGGGACAGGGGCAAGAGACCCAGTACTTC.

This rearrangement joins TRBV7-2 to TRBJ2-1; a weak D match, TRBD2 (6 bases). V lost 6 bases to trimming and J lost 2 bases, with 17 bases between them. The CDR3 contains 16 residues. The germline CDR1 and CDR2 sequences are SGHTA and FQGNSA. CDR3 residues: CASSPRGSVTYNEQFF. The CDR3 DNA is TGTGCCAGCAGTCCTCGGGGGAGTGTCACCTACAATGAGCAGTTCTTC.

This clonotype came up a few times. The rearrangement links TRBV7-9 to TRBJ2-7; 10 bases map to TRBD1. CDR1 and CDR2 from the germline V gene are SEHNR and FQNEAQ (reference sequence). J lost 7 bases, V lost 11 bases, and 8 bases had no gene match. CDR3 size: 12 residues. The CDR3 nucleotides read TGTGCCGGGGACAGGGGCTCAGGGGAGCAGTACTTC. It is translated as CAGDRGSGEQYF.

This clonotype was counted between two and nine times. The rearrangement links TRBV20-1 to TRBJ1-1; maybe TRBD1 (6 bases). V lost 4 bases and J lost 4, with 10 bases in between. CDR3 length equals 12 residues. Germline V gene sequence: CDR1 DFQATT, CDR2 SNEGSKA (reference sequence). The CDR3 sequence: CSATTGSTEAFF. CDR3 in DNA: TGCAGTGCTACCACAGGGAGCACTGAAGCTTTCTTT.

This clonotype was recorded at least ten times. As DNA, the CDR3 is TGTGCCAGCAGCCCCCCGGGCAACTTGCGTCAGCCCCAGCATTTT. It translates to CASSPPGNLRQPQHF. The chain recombines TRBV28 with TRBJ1-5, with D hard to call. The CDR3 extends over 15 amino acids. From germline, CDR1 is MDHEN and CDR2 SYDVKM. V lost 6 bases and J 6 bases, leaving 18 bases between the germline ends. The full variable domain, with the rest looked up from reference TRBV28 and TRBJ1-5, is DVKVTQSSRYLVKRTGEKVFLECVQDMDHENMFWYRQDPGLGLRLIYFSYDVKMKEKGDIPEGYSVSREKKERFSLILESASTNQTSMYLCASSPPGNLRQPQHFGDGTRLSIL.

This clonotype was seen at least ten times. Germline is not matched at one junction end, which may reflect a read error. The chain employs TRBV10-3 and TRBJ1-1, with a weak D call TRBD1 (6 bases). From germline, CDR1 is ENHRY and CDR2 SYGVKD. The CDR3 is made up of 13 amino acids. CDR3 residues: CAISGDTNAEAFF. As DNA, the CDR3 is TGTGCCATCAGTGGGGACACGAACGCTGAAGCTTTCTTT.

This clonotype appeared many times. This sequence joins TRBV12-3 or TRBV12-4 and TRBJ2-3; D is uncertain. Trimming stripped 3 bases from V and 1 base from J, with 5 bases between. The CDR3 covers 13 residues. The CDR3 region is CASSFSGTDTQYF. The CDR3 nucleotides read TGTGCCAGCAGTTTTAGTGGCACAGATACGCAGTATTTT.

This rearrangement joins TRBV19 to TRBJ2-1; 10 positions match TRBD2. This CDR3 spans 17 amino acids. Germline loops: CDR1 LNHDA, CDR2 SQIVND (reference sequence). V lost 2 bases to trimming and J lost 7 bases; unmatched junction nucleotides: 11. CDR3 sequence (DNA): TGTGCCAGTAGTATATCCCCCGGACTAGCGGCGGTGAATGAGCAGTTCTTC. Translating gives CASSISPGLAAVNEQFF.

The chain is built from TRBV6-5 and TRBJ1-1; 7 bases fit TRBD1. The CDR3 length is 18 residues. Germline CDR1 reads MNHEY; CDR2 reads SVGAGI. The junction had 13 bases not matched to a gene; V was cut back by 2 bases and J by 1 base. CDR3 nucleotide sequence: TGTGCCAGCAGTTACGTTCGTGTCACAGGGGATGGGAACACTGAAGCTTTCTTT. Protein sequence: CASSYVRVTGDGNTEAFF.

The CDR3 loop is CASSPVRGETQYF. The CDR3 bases are TGTGCCAGCTCACCCGTCAGGGGAGAGACCCAGTACTTC. The chain carries TRBV18 and TRBJ2-5; TRBD1 might be the D (6 bases). V was trimmed by 3 bases and J by 4 bases, leaving 9 bases between them. Germline V lookup: CDR1 KGHSH, CDR2 LQKENI. This CDR3 is built from 13 residues.

In this sample, this clonotype turned up many times. The chain uses TRBV14 and TRBJ1-6; D remains unclear. Germline CDR1 reads SGHDN; CDR2 reads FVKESK. CDR3 size: 13 residues. Deletions cut 4 bases from V and 8 bases from J, with 9 bases between. The CDR3: CASSRGLDSPLHF. CDR3 sequence (DNA): TGTGCCAGCAGCCGAGGGTTGGATTCACCCCTCCACTTT. Drawing the rest from reference TRBV14 and TRBJ1-6, the complete variable domain is EAGVTQFPSHSVIEKGQTVTLRCDPISGHDNLYWYRRVMGKEIKFLLHFVKESKQDESGMPNNRFLAERTGGTYSTLKVQPAELEDSGVYFCASSRGLDSPLHFGNGTRLTVT.

This clonotype was seen only a few times. The chain uses TRBV27 and TRBJ1-5; TRBD1 aligns across 8 bases. After removal of 4 bases from V and 2 bases from J, the junction contained 7 bases not matched to a gene. The CDR3 loop spans 16 amino acids. Germline V gene sequence: CDR1 MNHEY, CDR2 SMNVEV (reference sequence). The CDR3 sequence: CASSSFGTGGNQPQHF. Here the CDR3 DNA reads TGTGCCAGCAGTTCTTTCGGGACAGGTGGCAATCAGCCCCAGCATTTT.

This clonotype was detected a few times. In nucleotides, the CDR3 is TGTGCCAGCAGTTTATCGGTTTCCCCAGAGACCCAGTACTTC. It yields the protein CASSLSVSPETQYF. The chain couples TRBV12-3 or TRBV12-4 to TRBJ2-5, with no clear D. The germline V and J ends were trimmed by 2 bases and 4 bases, with 11 bases remaining between them. CDR3 size: 14 residues.